One and the same sample provided the 28 T cell receptor beta chains below, sequenced in a study of blood T cell repertoires in COVID-19. Produced via immunoSEQ multiplex PCR; TCRdb's table is partial and in-frame only. The sample gives some 320,000 clones, 90% of which show up once; 2.6% is in the top ten. The sample taken for sequencing was PBMCs or T cells enriched from blood (not recorded which). These receptor sequences come from a man in his fifties or sixties who had recovered from COVID-19.

V and J are TRBV9 and TRBJ1-2, with a tentative D call TRBD1 (5 bases). V lost 4 bases and J 2 bases, leaving 15 bases between the germline ends. Germline-derived CDR1 and CDR2 are SGDLS and YYNGEE. This CDR3 has 15 amino acids. CDR3 nucleotide sequence: TGTGCCAGCAGCCTCAGTGCGGGGCTCAACTATGGCTACACCTTC. Translated: CASSLSAGLNYGYTF. Full variable domain (remainder filled in from reference TRBV9 and TRBJ1-2): DSGVTQTPKHLITATGQRVTLRCSPRSGDLSVYWYQQSLDQGLQFLIQYYNGEERAKGNILERFSAQQFPDLHSELNLSSLELGDSALYFCASSLSAGLNYGYTFGSGTRLTVV.

The chain uses TRBV30 and TRBJ1-1; D unclear. Trimming cost V 2 bases and J 1 base, with 8 bases left between them. The germline gives CDR1 GTSNPN, CDR2 SVGIG (reference sequence). CDR3 length equals 13 residues. The CDR3 sequence: CAWSRGQNTEAFF. In DNA, the CDR3 is TGTGCCTGGAGTCGGGGTCAGAACACTGAAGCTTTCTTT. Using reference TRBV30 and TRBJ1-1 for the parts outside the CDR3, the full variable domain is SQTIHQWPATLVQPVGSPLSLECTVEGTSNPNLYWYRQAAGRGLQLLFYSVGIGQISSEVPQNLSASRPQDRQFILSSKKLLLSDSGFYLCAWSRGQNTEAFFGQGTRLTVV.

The chain is built from TRBV7-8 and TRBJ2-7; 9 nucleotides line up with TRBD1. The germline gives CDR1 SGHVS, CDR2 FQNEAQ. Germline trimming cut 4 bases from V and 1 base from J; bases unmatched to any gene: 8. This CDR3 comprises 16 residues. The CDR3 sequence is CASSSIAGTGSYEQYF. CDR3 DNA: TGTGCCAGCAGCTCAATAGCCGGGACAGGGTCCTACGAGCAGTACTTC.

V is TRBV19 and J is TRBJ1-2; 7 bases are shared with TRBD1. CDR1 is LNHDA, CDR2 SQIVND, per germline (reference sequence). The V and J ends lost 9 bases and 4 bases, in that order; junction bases with no gene match: 11. The CDR3 is made up of 14 amino acids. CDR3 sequence (DNA): TGTGCCAGCGGAGAGGGGGCCCGATTCTATGGCTACACCTTC. Its protein product is CASGEGARFYGYTF.

V and J are TRBV7-9 and TRBJ2-7, with D possibly matching TRBD1 (6 bases). Germline CDR1 SEHNR, CDR2 FQNEAQ (reference sequence). V lost 5 bases and J lost 0, with 17 bases in between. The CDR3 contains 16 residues. In nucleotides, the CDR3 is TGTGCCAGCAGCCAGACCTACTACAGGGACTCCTACGAGCAGTACTTC. This translates into CASSQTYYRDSYEQYF.

The J gene is TRBJ2-1, the V gene TRBV15; 7 bases are shared with TRBD2. V trimming: 0 bases; J trimming: 8 bases; junction bases outside the gene matches: 7. There are 15 residues in the CDR3. Germline assignment: CDR1 LNHNV and CDR2 YYDKDF (reference sequence). As DNA, the CDR3 is TGTGCCACCAGCAGAGATTGGGGAGGGATCGATGAGCAGTTCTTC. It encodes CATSRDWGGIDEQFF.

CDR3 nucleotide sequence: TGTGCCAGTAGTGTAAACGCGGGATCCTTCTACGAGCAGTACTTC. Its translation is CASSVNAGSFYEQYF. The chain links TRBV19 to TRBJ2-7, with D maybe TRBD2 (6 bases). Germline-derived CDR1 and CDR2 are LNHDA and SQIVND (reference sequence). V shed 5 bases and J shed 3 bases, with 17 bases lying between them. This CDR3 contains 15 residues.

CDR3 loop: CASSHQAISGELFF. In DNA form, the CDR3 reads TGTGCCAGCAGCCATCAGGCCATTTCCGGGGAGCTGTTTTTT. This chain uses TRBV7-3 with TRBJ2-2; D ambiguous. V was shortened by 5 bases and J by 6 bases, with 13 bases between the two germline ends. Germline CDR1 and CDR2: SGHTA and FQGTGA. The CDR3 contains 14 residues.

The CDR3 reads CASSLGVGGAVEQFF. DNA of the CDR3: TGTGCCAGCAGCTTAGGGGTAGGAGGGGCGGTCGAGCAGTTCTTC. The rearrangement uses TRBV7-9 and TRBJ2-1; weak D call: TRBD2 (6 bases). The CDR3 is 15 amino acids. The V gene lost 1 base and the J gene lost 10 bases, with 17 bases spanning the gap. The germline CDR1 and CDR2 sequences are SEHNR and FQNEAQ (reference sequence).

The chain has TRBV18 and TRBJ1-5; D unresolved. CDR3 length: 14 amino acids. Trimming pared 3 bases from V and 0 bases from J, leaving 6 bases between. Germline V lookup: CDR1 KGHSH, CDR2 LQKENI. The CDR3, as DNA: TGTGCCAGCTCACCCTCCAGTAGCAATCAGCCCCAGCATTTT. Protein product: CASSPSSSNQPQHF.

The rearrangement links TRBV2 to TRBJ1-1; 7 nucleotides align to TRBD1. The CDR3 totals 15 residues. Germline assignment: CDR1 SNHLY and CDR2 FYNNEI. The J segment lost 0 bases and the V segment lost 10 bases, leaving 11 bases of the junction unmatched. The CDR3 reads CATELQGTLNTEAFF. CDR3 coding DNA: TGTGCCACCGAGTTACAGGGGACCCTGAACACTGAAGCTTTCTTT.

V is TRBV30 and J is TRBJ2-2; 9 nucleotides line up with TRBD2. Germline V gene data show CDR1 as GTSNPN and CDR2 as SVGIG (reference sequence). The CDR3 has 17 residues. V was clipped by 0 bases and J by 5 bases; unmatched bases: 10. The CDR3 DNA follows: TGTGCCTGGAGTGTACGCCCACTAGCGGGCTTAACCGGGGAGCTGTTTTTT. It specifies CAWSVRPLAGLTGELFF.

This clone was observed a few times. The rearrangement joins TRBV3-1 (or the pseudogene TRBV3-2) to TRBJ2-2; D is undetermined. The length of the CDR3 is 13 residues. CDR1 is LGHDT and CDR2 is YNNKEL in the germline V gene (reference sequence). V was clipped by 6 bases and J by 1 base, with 6 bases between them. The CDR3 reads CASSPRNTGELFF. In DNA, the CDR3 is TGTGCCAGCAGTCCCCGGAACACCGGGGAGCTGTTTTTT.

The DNA of the CDR3 is TGTGCCAGCTCACCACAAATTACAGGGGGCAGATTGAACACTGAAGCTTTCTTT. It codes for CASSPQITGGRLNTEAFF. The chain recombines TRBV18 with TRBJ1-1; 9 bases are a match to TRBD1. CDR1 is KGHSH, CDR2 LQKENI, per germline. The CDR3 contains 18 residues. V lost 1 base, J lost 0 bases, and 9 bases stayed unmatched.

This clone showed up just a few times. The genes are TRBV5-5 and TRBJ1-1, with D perhaps matching TRBD1 (5 bases). Trimming took 3 bases from V and 4 from J, leaving 22 bases between them. Germline lookup yields CDR1 SGHKS and CDR2 YYEKEE (reference sequence). This CDR3 is 17 amino acids long. The DNA for the CDR3 is TGTGCCAGCAGCTCCTCCGACAGTGTTACGTGGGCCACTGAAGCTTTCTTT. Amino acids: CASSSSDSVTWATEAFF.

There are a few counts of this clone. The gene calls are TRBV10-3 and TRBJ2-3, with a tentative D call TRBD2 (6 bases). This CDR3 contains 16 residues. Germline CDR1 reads ENHRY; CDR2 reads SYGVKD. Trimming removed 4 bases at V and 3 bases at J, with 17 bases between. The DNA for the CDR3 is TGTGCCATCAGTGGGGGAGGAGGGGAGGAGACAGATACGCAGTATTTT. This translates into CAISGGGGEETDTQYF.

The chain is built from TRBV9 and TRBJ1-6; 8 nucleotides agree with TRBD1. The CDR3 is made up of 16 amino acids. Germline V CDR1 and CDR2: SGDLS, YYNGEE. The V and J ends lost 0 bases and 9 bases, in that order; junction bases with no gene match: 8. CDR3: CASSVGPDRVGSPLHF. The DNA for the CDR3 is TGTGCCAGCAGCGTAGGTCCGGACAGGGTGGGTTCACCCCTCCACTTT.

V is TRBV18 and J is TRBJ1-2; no definite D call. CDR3 size: 17 residues. CDR1 is KGHSH, CDR2 LQKENI, per germline. V was cut by 0 bases and J by 4 bases, with 18 bases left in between. This chain's CDR3 is CASSPPSKALSSYGYTF. The CDR3 DNA reads TGTGCCAGCTCACCACCTTCGAAGGCCCTTAGCTCCTATGGCTACACCTTC.

This CDR3 reads CASSPQGTNYGYTF. The CDR3 bases are TGTGCCAGCAGTCCACAGGGGACTAACTATGGCTACACCTTC. This chain joins TRBV28 and TRBJ1-2; TRBD1 matches at 7 bases. The CDR3 totals 14 residues. The trim removed 5 bases at V and 0 bases at J, leaving 3 bases unmatched. Germline V gene sequence: CDR1 MDHEN, CDR2 SYDVKM.

V usage is TRBV7-9 and J usage is TRBJ2-7, with TRBD2 matching over 9 bases. Germline values: CDR1 SEHNR, CDR2 FQNEAQ (reference sequence). The CDR3 runs 16 residues. V shed 1 base and J 3 bases; nucleotides not matched to a gene: 7. CDR3 protein: CASSLEGRGGSYEQYF. The DNA of the CDR3 is TGTGCCAGCAGCTTAGAGGGGCGGGGGGGCAGCTACGAGCAGTACTTC.

The gene calls are TRBV14 and TRBJ1-1, with 7 bases aligning to TRBD1. Germline trimming cut 3 bases from V and 11 bases from J; bases unmatched to any gene: 9. CDR1 and CDR2 (germline): SGHDN, FVKESK. This CDR3 contains 13 residues. The CDR3 coding sequence is TGTGCCAGCAGCCAGTTTTTAGGGGGCCCGGCTTTCTTT. It yields the protein CASSQFLGGPAFF.

This clone was counted a single time. The same CDR3 also results from other DNA sequences found in this sample. The chain joins TRBV6-5 to TRBJ1-1; D unclear. With 2 bases removed from V and 4 bases from J, the gap between germline ends came to 2 bases. CDR1 and CDR2 (germline): MNHEY, SVGAGI. There are 11 residues in the CDR3. The DNA of the CDR3 is TGTGCCAGCAGTTACCTCACTGAAGCTTTCTTT. Its protein product is CASSYLTEAFF.

The chain recombines TRBV7-9 with TRBJ1-2; 9 bases agree with TRBD1. This CDR3 has 15 amino acids. V trimming: 5 bases; J trimming: 3 bases; junction bases outside the gene matches: 7. Germline V lookup: CDR1 SEHNR, CDR2 FQNEAQ (reference sequence). The CDR3 nucleotides read TGTGCCAGCAGCGAAGGACAGGGGTCTTACTATGGCTACACCTTC. It codes for CASSEGQGSYYGYTF.

The CDR3 DNA follows: TGTGCCAGCAGTGGTAGCGGGGGGACGGGTCTGACCGGGGAGCTGTTTTTT. It encodes CASSGSGGTGLTGELFF. The rearrangement uses TRBV6-4 and TRBJ2-2; 10 bases fit TRBD2. Trimming cost V 4 bases and J 5 bases; bases outside gene matches: 10. The germline V gene has CDR1 MRHNA and CDR2 SNTAGT. The CDR3 is made up of 17 amino acids.

CDR3 sequence: CASSVTGRTGFYEQYF. CDR3 bases: TGCGCCAGCAGTGTGACAGGGCGAACGGGGTTCTACGAGCAGTACTTC. The chain combines TRBV10-1 with TRBJ2-7; 7 positions match TRBD1. Unmatched junction bases numbered 12, after V lost 4 bases and J lost 3 bases. Per the germline V gene, CDR1 is WNHNN and CDR2 is SYGVQD (reference sequence). This CDR3 comprises 16 residues.

This chain uses TRBV4-1 with TRBJ1-4; D gene unclear. Trimming took off 0 bases at V and 5 bases at J, with 10 bases between the two ends. This CDR3 has 15 amino acids. Germline loops: CDR1 MGHRA, CDR2 YSYEKL. CDR3 nucleotide sequence: TGCGCCAGCAGCCAAGAACCACCGCGGAATGAAAAACTGTTTTTT. Translating gives CASSQEPPRNEKLFF.

This chain links TRBV29-1 with TRBJ1-2; 7 bases agree with TRBD1. Germline V gives CDR1 SQVTM, CDR2 ANQGSEA. This CDR3 is built from 14 residues. V was pared by 1 base and J by 5 bases, with 7 bases of the junction left unmatched. CDR3 DNA sequence: TGCAGCGTTGAAGGAGGGGGCGGAGTTTATGGCTACACCTTC. Its protein product is CSVEGGGGVYGYTF.

The rearrangement joins TRBV7-2 to TRBJ2-7; tentatively, D is TRBD2 (6 bases). The CDR3 runs 15 residues. Germline-derived CDR1 and CDR2 are SGHTA and FQGNSA. V lost 4 bases, J lost 4 bases, and 17 bases lay in between. This CDR3 is CASSSEGGAKYEQYF. CDR3 bases: TGTGCCAGCAGCTCCGAGGGAGGCGCAAAATACGAGCAGTACTTC.